This record concerns one TCR beta chain sequence. The specificity of this receptor is unknown. The input lacks base qualities; no much larger clone sits a single base away. This specimen belongs to a study of T cells in Graves' hyperthyroidism and ophthalmopathy (dated by TCRdb to the late 2010s). Regarding the research as a whole: Peripheral blood samples were taken at the time of initial diagnosis, prior to any treatment. To identify TCR V-J signatures that set the groups apart, the researchers used a discovery cohort of 100 patients, made up of under 45 with Graves' ophthalmopathy and about 59 with stable Graves' hyperthyroidism. An independent validation cohort of around 19 hyperthyroidism patients and 17 patients who later progressed to ophthalmopathy tested prospective prediction of ophthalmopathy. For training and testing, the roughly 93 patients in the discovery cohort were randomly divided in a 7:3 ratio. In addition, the study compared T-cell repertoires in thyroid tissue and in blood from roughly 6 Graves' hyperthyroidism patients. Once sampling was done, hyperthyroidism patients were given methimazole at a starting dose of 30 mg daily, whereas ophthalmopathy patients were given high-dose intravenous methylprednisolone. The paper describes TCR Vbeta CDR3 sequencing of 135 peripheral blood samples, made up of about 40 ophthalmopathy patients, 70 to 75 hyperthyroidism patients and 17 progressor patients.

TCR beta CDR3 regions were amplified from RNA transcripts. A first-round RT-PCR of the TCR CDR3 used the HTBI primer set with the Qiagen OneStep RT-PCR kit. A second multiplex PCR round built the libraries, followed by size selection and purification. Sequencing of the libraries was done on an Illumina HiSeq2000 using paired-end 100 bp reads. The study's own analysis went as follows. SOAPnuke was used to process the raw data, with reads discarded if the reads contained adapters or uncalled bases, had a mean Phred below 15, or lacked an exact constant-primer or identifier match. High-quality paired reads were merged with COPE v1.2.5, and unique nucleotide sequences were defined as clonotypes. MiTCR v1.1 was used to align clonotypes to the IMGT TRBV, TRBD and TRBJ reference segments. Analysis was restricted to V-J combinations with a frequency above 0.0001, which covered approximately 99% of repertoires. A TCS score was defined as the ratio between F50 (clonal expansion) and ExV (chaos), using BLOSUM62-based TCRdist between CDR3 peptides within each V-J. Welch's t-statistics and random forest reduced fewer than 600 V-J features to 13, which were used in a naive Bayes classifier (R e1071). TCRdb reanalyzed the raw reads on its own, using fastp at Q25 for trimming and MiXCR for clone calling, and kept in-frame beta chains. One record per CDR3 amino acid sequence lists the most common genes and DNA. What appears here as the V and J calls and clone size reflects TCRdb's work, not the paper's. The sample includes about 500,000 distinct CDR3 sequences, with more than 15% observed a single time. Approximately 15% of the sample is taken by the ten largest.

In the ophthalmopathy patients, disease was moderately to severely active, with a Clinical Activity Score of 3 or more, a NOSPECS grade of 4 or more, and a duration of less than 3 months. Patients with uncontrolled infections, other autoimmune diseases, pregnancy or lactation were excluded. Diagnoses were established on the basis of clinical symptoms, serum thyroxine and TRAb, thyroid ultrasound, and orbital computed tomography. PBMCs were isolated from about 10 ml of fresh peripheral blood by Ficoll-Paque density gradient centrifugation. Total RNA was extracted using Trizol reagent, and RNA quality was assessed on an Agilent 2100 Bioanalyzer. The full study reports these points: In validation, progression to ophthalmopathy was predicted by the model with 70.59% sensitivity and 72.22% specificity, a median of about 6 months before onset. A model built on a 13 V-J signature distinguished ophthalmopathy from stable hyperthyroidism, reaching roughly 88% sensitivity and 81% to 83% specificity in cross-validation and 80%/75% in testing. Sample size was not statistically predetermined, and investigators were not blinded to group allocation. Blood samples also contained most of the expanded thyroid clonotypes (frequency above 0.001), which suggests that blood repertoires may reflect thyroid immune responses.

V was cut back by 4 bases and J by 4 bases, leaving a gap of 16 bases between them. CDR1 and CDR2 are drawn from the germline V gene: SQVTM, ANQGSEA. Reading from cysteine to phenylalanine, the CDR3 counts 14 amino acids. Just CDR3 DNA is preserved here, 42 bases in frame from base 1. Sequencing used blood. The chain is encoded by TRBV29-1 joined to TRBJ1-2; the D gene is possibly TRBD1, with 6 bases matching. This sequence originates from a woman aged 18-29 years with Graves' ophthalmopathy. In nucleotides, the sequence is TGCAGCGTTGGGGCGGACCAGGGGTCCTATGGCTACACCTTC. This yields the protein CSVGADQGSYGYTF.